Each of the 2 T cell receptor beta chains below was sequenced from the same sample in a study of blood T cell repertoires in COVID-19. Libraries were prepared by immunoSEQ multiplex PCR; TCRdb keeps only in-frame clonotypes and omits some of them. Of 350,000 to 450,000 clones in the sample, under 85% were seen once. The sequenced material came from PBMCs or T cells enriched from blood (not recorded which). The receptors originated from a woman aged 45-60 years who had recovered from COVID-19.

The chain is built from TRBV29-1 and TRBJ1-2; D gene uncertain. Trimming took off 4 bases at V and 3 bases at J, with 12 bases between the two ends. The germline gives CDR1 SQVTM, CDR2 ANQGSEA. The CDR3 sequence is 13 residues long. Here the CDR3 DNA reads TGCAGCGTTGGAACCCTCCGGGACTATGGCTACACCTTC. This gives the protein CSVGTLRDYGYTF.

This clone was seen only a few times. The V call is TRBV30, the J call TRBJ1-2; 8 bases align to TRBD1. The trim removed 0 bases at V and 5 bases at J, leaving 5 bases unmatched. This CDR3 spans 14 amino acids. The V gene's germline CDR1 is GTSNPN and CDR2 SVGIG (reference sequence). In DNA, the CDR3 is TGTGCCTGGAGTGTTGTAACAGGGGGTTATGGCTACACCTTC. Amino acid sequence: CAWSVVTGGYGYTF.